This T cell receptor (beta chain) was obtained from a study of glioma-infiltrating T cells after dendritic cell vaccination. Looked up from germline, CDR1 is SGHRS and CDR2 is YFSETQ. V shed 1 base and J 1 base; nucleotides not matched to a gene: 1. This CDR3 contains 16 residues. TCRdb's table, derived via immunoSEQ multiplex PCR, lists solely in-frame clones and lacks some. The table shows about 520 clones, with around nine tenths occurring only once. The chain is built from TRBV5-1 and TRBJ2-2; TRBD2 matches at 10 bases. The receptor was derived from a human donor with glioblastoma. The sequenced sample was tumor tissue, obtained before dendritic cell vaccination. The CDR3 DNA reads TGCGCCAGCAGCTTGAGACTAGCGGGGAACACCGGGGAGCTGTTTTTT. Translating it yields CASSLRLAGNTGELFF.